Sequencing of this T cell receptor beta chain was carried out in a study of T-cell memory formation after mild COVID-19. About the study: The study found TCR clusters largely donor specific.

Of note for this clonotype: Its antigen is currently unknown.

TCRdb recomputed calls from the 5' RACE reads with MiXCR, one row per CDR3 protein. The data contain about 300,000 distinct CDR3 sequences, 19% of them singletons. The study's findings and limits: CD4+ contracting clones were mainly CM and EM; CD8+ ones, EMRA.

The TCR sequence derives from a man between 18 and 35 years old who had mild COVID-19 (a few samples of this study predate the infection). Cell type and time point are not known. Input material: PBMCs or a T cell subset sorted from them (not recorded which).

The CDR3 reads CASSSGLGTTPTGELFF. The DNA of the CDR3 is TGCGCCAGCAGCTCCGGCCTCGGGACTACCCCCACCGGGGAGCTGTTTTTT. The V call is TRBV5-1, the J call TRBJ2-2; 7 bases line up with TRBD2. Trimming at V came to 3 bases and at J to 4 bases, leaving 12 bases not matched to a gene. The CDR3 sequence is 17 residues long. The germline gives CDR1 SGHRS, CDR2 YFSETQ.